A single sample is the source of the 27 T cell receptor beta chains below, sequenced in a study of T cell changes during pregnancy in multiple sclerosis. Sequenced by immunoSEQ multiplex PCR; TCRdb stores in-frame clones only, minus some. The table records tens of thousands of clones, about 89% of them present only once. The sample here was CD4+ T cells from peripheral blood mononuclear cells, taken in the first trimester of pregnancy. These receptor sequences come from a female donor with multiple sclerosis, enrolled in a pregnancy study.

This clone was counted between two and nine times. The chain joins TRBV2 to TRBJ1-1; D remains ambiguous. Germline V CDR1 and CDR2: SNHLY, FYNNEI. Between the trimmed V and J ends, which lost 2 bases and 1 base, there was a span of 8 bases. This CDR3 has 14 amino acids. The CDR3 nucleotides read TGTGCCAGCAGTGAATGGGAGGGGAACACTGAAGCTTTCTTT. Translated, it gives CASSEWEGNTEAFF.

This chain uses TRBV9 with TRBJ1-1; D may be TRBD1 (6 bases). V was shortened by 0 bases and J by 7 bases, with 16 bases between the two germline ends. The V gene's germline CDR1 is SGDLS and CDR2 YYNGEE. The CDR3 length is 15 residues. The CDR3 coding sequence is TGTGCCAGCAGCGTAGACTCCCGAGGGGGTTATGAAGCTTTCTTT. Its translation: CASSVDSRGGYEAFF.

This clone occurred a few times. V and J are TRBV6-5 and TRBJ1-6; 7 bases line up with TRBD1. With 2 bases clipped from V and 8 bases from J, the junction kept 3 bases outside the gene matches. Germline V gives CDR1 MNHEY, CDR2 SVGAGI. The CDR3 totals 14 residues. The CDR3 protein is CASSYRDSDSPLHF. CDR3 nucleotide sequence: TGTGCCAGCAGTTACCGGGACAGCGATTCACCCCTCCACTTT.

The rearrangement uses TRBV6-5 and TRBJ2-7; D gene ambiguous. The CDR3 length is 12 residues. Germline V gives CDR1 MNHEY, CDR2 SVGAGI. The V end lost 2 bases, the J end lost 3 bases, and 5 bases lay between the germline ends. CDR3 DNA: TGTGCCAGCAGTTACCGCGGCTACGAGCAGTACTTC. It codes for CASSYRGYEQYF.

The chain joins TRBV5-1 to TRBJ2-2; weak D call: TRBD2 (6 bases). Germline loops: CDR1 SGHRS, CDR2 YFSETQ. V lost 6 bases to trimming and J lost 2 bases, with 14 bases between them. This CDR3 is built from 15 residues. CDR3 sequence: CASMPFGGNTGELFF. The CDR3 DNA sequence: TGCGCCAGCATGCCCTTCGGGGGTAACACCGGGGAGCTGTTTTTT.

This chain uses TRBV4-3 with TRBJ2-1; no firm D call. Per the germline V gene, CDR1 is LGHNA and CDR2 is YSLEER. The CDR3 consists of 13 residues. Trimming took off 0 bases at V and 8 bases at J, with 8 bases between the two ends. The CDR3, as DNA: TGCGCCAGCAGCCAAGAGGGTAGCTATGAGCAGTTCTTC. Protein sequence: CASSQEGSYEQFF.

The chain links TRBV10-3 to TRBJ2-7; TRBD1 aligns across 7 bases. V shed 4 bases, J shed 7 bases, and the junction held 10 bases outside the gene matches. Germline lookup yields CDR1 ENHRY and CDR2 SYGVKD. CDR3 size: 14 residues. CDR3 bases: TGTGCCATCAGTGGGACAGGCGTATCCGTGGAGCAGTACTTC. Its translation is CAISGTGVSVEQYF.

The genes are TRBV5-1 and TRBJ1-1, with 9 nucleotides matching TRBD1. V lost 3 bases to trimming and J lost 0 bases; unmatched junction nucleotides: 6. CDR3 length: 16 residues. Germline CDR1 SGHRS, CDR2 YFSETQ. In DNA, the CDR3 is TGCGCCAGCAGCTCTACAGGGGGCTCGATGAACACTGAAGCTTTCTTT. This encodes CASSSTGGSMNTEAFF.

This chain links TRBV6-5 with TRBJ1-2; D perhaps matches TRBD1 (5 bases). CDR3 length: 13 residues. Germline CDR1 is MNHEY and CDR2 is SVGAGI. V lost 5 bases, J lost 10 bases, and 17 bases lay in between. DNA for the CDR3: TGTGCCAGCAGTCGAGGGGAGGAGACCTCCTACACCTTC. It encodes CASSRGEETSYTF.

This chain uses TRBV7-2 with TRBJ1-1; no definite D call. The germline V and J ends were trimmed by 5 bases and 0 bases, with 13 bases remaining between them. CDR1 is SGHTA and CDR2 is FQGNSA in the germline V gene. The CDR3 totals 15 residues. This CDR3 is CASSPLPVMNTEAFF. The CDR3 coding sequence is TGTGCCAGCAGCCCCCTTCCAGTGATGAACACTGAAGCTTTCTTT.

This chain connects TRBV15 to TRBJ2-2; 10 positions match TRBD2. The CDR3 has 14 amino acids. Per germline, CDR1 LNHNV and CDR2 YYDKDF (reference sequence). Trimming took 5 bases from V and 8 from J; bases not matched to a gene: 5. Here the CDR3 DNA reads TGTGCCACCAGCTTTACTAGCGGGGCGGGGGAGCTGTTTTTT. Amino acids: CATSFTSGAGELFF.

The chain joins TRBV5-6 to TRBJ2-6, with D perhaps matching TRBD1 (6 bases). Per germline, CDR1 SGHDT and CDR2 YYEEEE. The V end lost 5 bases, the J end lost 3 bases, and 12 bases lay between the germline ends. CDR3 length: 15 residues. CDR3 nucleotide sequence: TGTGCCAGCAGGTTCCAGGGGTTTGGGGCCAACGTCCTGACTTTC. It yields the protein CASRFQGFGANVLTF.

The chain is built from TRBV19 and TRBJ2-2; 8 positions agree with TRBD1. The CDR3 loop spans 16 amino acids. The germline gives CDR1 LNHDA, CDR2 SQIVND (reference sequence). V shed 2 bases, J shed 6 bases, and the junction held 8 bases outside the gene matches. CDR3 DNA: TGTGCCAGTAGTATATGGACCGGGACAGGTGCCGGGGAGCTGTTTTTT. This encodes CASSIWTGTGAGELFF. The variable domain in full, with the rest retrieved from reference TRBV19 and TRBJ2-2, is DGGITQSPKYLFRKEGQNVTLSCEQNLNHDAMYWYRQDPGQGLRLIYYSQIVNDFQKGDIAEGYSVSREKKESFPLTVTSAQKNPTAFYLCASSIWTGTGAGELFFGEGSRLTVL.

The CDR3 protein is CASRALAGGPFANTGELFF. The DNA for the CDR3 is TGTGCCAGCAGGGCCCTAGCGGGGGGTCCTTTCGCGAACACCGGGGAGCTGTTTTTT. This chain connects TRBV6-4 to TRBJ2-2, with TRBD2 identical over 11 bases. V shed 6 bases, J shed 0 bases, and the junction held 12 bases outside the gene matches. Germline V CDR1 and CDR2: MRHNA, SNTAGT. The CDR3 runs to 19 residues.

The chain recombines TRBV5-4 with TRBJ2-2; 9 bases line up with TRBD1. Germline loops: CDR1 SGHNT, CDR2 YYREEE (reference sequence). CDR3 size: 14 residues. Unmatched junction bases numbered 0, after V lost 2 bases and J lost 4 bases. CDR3 amino acids: CASSLQGATGELFF. The CDR3 bases are TGTGCCAGCAGCTTACAGGGGGCCACCGGGGAGCTGTTTTTT.

This clone qualifies as medium-sized (0.01 to 0.1%). This CDR3 is also generated by other DNA sequences in the sample. The chain uses TRBV6-5 and TRBJ2-4, with 7 positions matching TRBD2. Germline values: CDR1 MNHEY, CDR2 SVGAGI. The CDR3 runs 14 residues. Germline trimming cut 6 bases from V and 0 bases from J; bases unmatched to any gene: 2. Here the CDR3 reads CASRGGIAKNIQYF. For the CDR3, the DNA is TGTGCCAGCAGGGGGGGGATAGCCAAAAACATTCAGTACTTC.

The rearrangement links TRBV5-4 to TRBJ2-1; 9 bases are shared with TRBD1. V shed 7 bases and J 8 bases; nucleotides not matched to a gene: 13. The CDR3 has 15 residues. The germline CDR1 and CDR2 sequences are SGHNT and YYREEE (reference sequence). The CDR3 sequence: CASADSGTGSYEQFF. The DNA for the CDR3 is TGTGCCAGCGCCGACTCCGGGACAGGGTCGTATGAGCAGTTCTTC.

The chain couples TRBV18 to TRBJ1-1; D may be TRBD1 (5 bases). The V and J ends lost 3 bases and 8 bases respectively, with 13 bases between them. The germline V gene has CDR1 KGHSH and CDR2 LQKENI. CDR3 length: 13 amino acids. The CDR3 is CASSPGDRREAFF. In nucleotides, the CDR3 is TGTGCCAGCTCACCTGGAGACAGACGAGAAGCTTTCTTT.

The J gene is TRBJ2-7, the V gene TRBV2, with D possibly TRBD1 on 5 matching bases. CDR1 is SNHLY and CDR2 is FYNNEI in the germline V gene. Trimming removed 0 bases from V and 3 bases from J, with 15 bases in between. This CDR3 spans 16 amino acids. The CDR3 sequence: CASSEAGAGKGYEQYF. For the CDR3, the DNA is TGTGCCAGCAGTGAAGCTGGGGCAGGGAAGGGCTACGAGCAGTACTTC.

This rearrangement joins TRBV7-9 to TRBJ1-5; maybe TRBD1 (6 bases). With 5 bases removed from V and 5 bases from J, the gap between germline ends came to 19 bases. The CDR3 loop spans 16 amino acids. Germline assignment: CDR1 SEHNR and CDR2 FQNEAQ (reference sequence). CDR3 sequence reads: CASSELAGENYQPQHF. CDR3 DNA: TGTGCCAGCAGCGAGTTGGCAGGGGAAAACTATCAGCCCCAGCATTTT.

V usage is TRBV7-3 and J usage is TRBJ1-1, with D unresolved. The V end was cut by 0 bases, the J end by 0 bases, with 8 bases between. Germline V gene lookup returns CDR1 SGHTA and CDR2 FQGTGA. The CDR3 contains 15 residues. In DNA form, the CDR3 reads TGTGCCAGCAGCTTAACGAGGACTCTGAACACTGAAGCTTTCTTT. This gives the protein CASSLTRTLNTEAFF.

This chain joins TRBV7-2 and TRBJ1-4; 10 nucleotides line up with TRBD1. The CDR3 spans 16 residues. The ends lost 1 base at V and 7 bases at J; junction bases unmatched: 6. Germline CDR1 is SGHTA and CDR2 is FQGNSA. The chain's CDR3 is CASSLGQGALGEKLFF. The CDR3 nucleotides read TGTGCCAGCAGCTTAGGACAGGGGGCGCTAGGTGAAAAACTGTTTTTT.

V usage is TRBV6-5 and J usage is TRBJ1-1; tentatively, D is TRBD1 (5 bases). V was cut by 1 base and J by 4 bases, with 10 bases left in between. The CDR3 is 14 residues long. From germline, CDR1 is MNHEY and CDR2 SVGAGI. CDR3 loop: CASSYLGPRTEAFF. In DNA form, the CDR3 reads TGTGCCAGCAGTTACTTGGGGCCGCGCACTGAAGCTTTCTTT.

The chain joins TRBV11-2 to TRBJ2-2, with 8 bases matching TRBD2. Germline values: CDR1 SGHAT, CDR2 FQNNGV. This CDR3 is built from 15 residues. Trimming removed 5 bases from V and 7 bases from J; junction bases left unmatched: 9. The CDR3 sequence is CASSSQGLGSGELFF. The CDR3 coding sequence is TGTGCCAGCAGCAGCCAGGGACTAGGAAGCGGGGAGCTGTTTTTT.

The chain recombines TRBV18 with TRBJ2-1; TRBD1 is a possible D gene (6 bases). The CDR3 length is 15 residues. CDR1 KGHSH and CDR2 LQKENI come from the germline V gene. Trimming removed 3 bases from V and 4 bases from J, with 13 bases in between. CDR3: CASSPYRDGYNEQFF. The CDR3 DNA sequence: TGTGCCAGCTCACCGTACAGGGATGGGTACAATGAGCAGTTCTTC. Based on the CDR3 plus reference TRBV18 and TRBJ2-1, the full variable domain is NAGVMQNPRHLVRRRGQEARLRCSPMKGHSHVYWYRQLPEEGLKFMVYLQKENIIDESGMPKERFSAEFPKEGPSILRIQQVVRGDSAAYFCASSPYRDGYNEQFFGPGTRLTVL.

The CDR3 loop reads CASGLRQQETQYF. In DNA, the CDR3 is TGTGCTAGTGGTTTACGACAGCAAGAGACCCAGTACTTC. The V call is TRBV12-5, the J call TRBJ2-5; possibly TRBD1 for D (5 bases). This CDR3 has 13 residues. V lost 3 bases and J 2 bases, leaving 7 bases between the germline ends. Germline V gene sequence: CDR1 LGHNT, CDR2 FRNRAP.

The chain is built from TRBV27 and TRBJ1-3; D perhaps matches TRBD1 (5 bases). Germline CDR1 reads MNHEY; CDR2 reads SMNVEV (reference sequence). CDR3 length: 16 residues. V was clipped by 4 bases and J by 0 bases, with 13 bases between them. The CDR3 DNA is TGTGCCAGCAGTTCATACGACAGTCCCTCTGGAAACACCATATATTTT. Translated: CASSSYDSPSGNTIYF.